A few counts support the clone carrying this T cell receptor beta chain. Its antigen is as yet unknown. This record belongs to a study of CD4 T cells in relation to SARS-CoV-2 and coronaviruses. For the study at large: After 10 days of antigen culture, PBMC TCR beta CDR3s were sequenced.

Whole-study findings and limits: Crossreactive clones expanded significantly less to SARS-CoV-2 than monoreactive clones. This crossreactivity analysis covered spike protein alone, no other viral proteins.

Sorted naive or memory CD4+ cells met CEF peptides for over 8 days. V shed 2 bases and J shed 0 bases, with 7 bases lying between them. From germline, CDR1 is GTSNPN and CDR2 SVGIG (reference sequence). The CDR3 sequence is 13 residues long. Sequencing used immunoSEQ multiplex PCR; TCRdb keeps in-frame clones, though not all of them. Of 30,000 to 45,000 clones in the sample, 77% were seen once. This chain links TRBV30 with TRBJ1-1; D ambiguous. The clonotype originates from an adult with COVID-19. Sequenced: memory CD4+ T cells from PBMCs, cultured in vitro. CDR3 in amino acids: CAWSRGLNTEAFF. The CDR3 nucleotides are TGTGCCTGGAGTCGGGGATTGAACACTGAAGCTTTCTTT.